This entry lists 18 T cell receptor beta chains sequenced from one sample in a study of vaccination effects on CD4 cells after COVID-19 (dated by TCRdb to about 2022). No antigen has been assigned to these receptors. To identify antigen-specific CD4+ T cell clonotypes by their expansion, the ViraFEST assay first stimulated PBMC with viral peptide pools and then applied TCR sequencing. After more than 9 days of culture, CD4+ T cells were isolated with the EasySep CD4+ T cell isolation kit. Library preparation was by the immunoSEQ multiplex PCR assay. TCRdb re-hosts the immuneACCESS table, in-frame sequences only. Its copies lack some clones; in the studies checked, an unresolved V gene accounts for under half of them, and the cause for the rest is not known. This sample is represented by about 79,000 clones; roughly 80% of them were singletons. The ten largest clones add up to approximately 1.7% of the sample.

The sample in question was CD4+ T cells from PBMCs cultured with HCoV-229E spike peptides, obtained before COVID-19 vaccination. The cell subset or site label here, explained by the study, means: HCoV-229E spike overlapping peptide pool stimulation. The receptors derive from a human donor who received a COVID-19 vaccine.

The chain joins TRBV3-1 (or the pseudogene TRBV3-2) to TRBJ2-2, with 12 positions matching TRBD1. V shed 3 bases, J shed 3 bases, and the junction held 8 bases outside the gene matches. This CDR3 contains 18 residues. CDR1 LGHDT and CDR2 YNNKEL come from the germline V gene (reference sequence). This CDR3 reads CASSQTSGQGAHTGELFF. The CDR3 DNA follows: TGTGCCAGCAGCCAGACCTCGGGACAGGGGGCGCACACCGGGGAGCTGTTTTTT.

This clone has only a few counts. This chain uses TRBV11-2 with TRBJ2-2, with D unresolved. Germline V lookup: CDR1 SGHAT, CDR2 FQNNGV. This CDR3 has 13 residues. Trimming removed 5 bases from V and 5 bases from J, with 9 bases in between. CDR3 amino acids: CASSGGPTGELFF. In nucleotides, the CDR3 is TGTGCCAGCAGCGGTGGGCCGACCGGGGAGCTGTTTTTT. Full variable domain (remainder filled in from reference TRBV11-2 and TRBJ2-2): EAGVAQSPRYKIIEKRQSVAFWCNPISGHATLYWYQQILGQGPKLLIQFQNNGVVDDSQLPKDRFSAERLKGVDSTLKIQPAKLEDSAVYLCASSGGPTGELFFGEGSRLTVL.

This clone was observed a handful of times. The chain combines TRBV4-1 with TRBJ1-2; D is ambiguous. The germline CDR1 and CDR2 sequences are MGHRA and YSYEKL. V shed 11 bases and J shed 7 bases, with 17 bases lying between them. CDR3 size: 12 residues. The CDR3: CACRSPGRGYTF. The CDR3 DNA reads TGCGCCTGTCGCTCCCCAGGTCGTGGCTACACCTTC.

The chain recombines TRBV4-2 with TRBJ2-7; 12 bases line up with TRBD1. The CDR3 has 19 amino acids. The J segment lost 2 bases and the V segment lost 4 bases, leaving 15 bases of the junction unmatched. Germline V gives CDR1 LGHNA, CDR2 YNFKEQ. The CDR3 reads CASSPNGTGGLFRAYEQYV. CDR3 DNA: TGTGCCAGCAGCCCGAACGGGACAGGGGGCCTATTTAGGGCCTACGAGCAGTACGTC.

The CDR3 DNA is TGTGCCAGTAGTATCACTGGTGACTATGGCTACACCTTC. Protein sequence: CASSITGDYGYTF. The chain joins TRBV19 to TRBJ1-2; D not certain. The CDR3 consists of 13 residues. V lost 3 bases and J lost 3, with 8 bases in between. From germline, CDR1 is LNHDA and CDR2 SQIVND (reference sequence).

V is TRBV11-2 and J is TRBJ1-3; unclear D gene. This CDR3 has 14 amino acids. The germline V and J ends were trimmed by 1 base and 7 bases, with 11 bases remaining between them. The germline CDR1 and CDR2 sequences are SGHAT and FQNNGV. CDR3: CASSLAIVGNTIYF. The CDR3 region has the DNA TGTGCCAGCAGCTTAGCTATCGTGGGGAACACCATATATTTT.

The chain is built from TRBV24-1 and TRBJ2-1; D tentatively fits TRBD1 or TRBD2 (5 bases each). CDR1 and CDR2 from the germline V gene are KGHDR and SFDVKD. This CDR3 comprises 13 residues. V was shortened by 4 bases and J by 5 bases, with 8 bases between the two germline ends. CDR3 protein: CATSEGVHNEQFF. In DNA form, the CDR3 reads TGTGCCACCAGTGAGGGGGTCCACAATGAGCAGTTCTTC.

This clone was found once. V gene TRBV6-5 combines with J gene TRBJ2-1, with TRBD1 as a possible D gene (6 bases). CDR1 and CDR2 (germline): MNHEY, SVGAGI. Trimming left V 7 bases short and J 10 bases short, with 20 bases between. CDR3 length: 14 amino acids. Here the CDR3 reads CASTQPGQVLEQFF. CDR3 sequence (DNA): TGTGCCAGCACCCAACCGGGACAAGTTTTGGAGCAGTTCTTC.

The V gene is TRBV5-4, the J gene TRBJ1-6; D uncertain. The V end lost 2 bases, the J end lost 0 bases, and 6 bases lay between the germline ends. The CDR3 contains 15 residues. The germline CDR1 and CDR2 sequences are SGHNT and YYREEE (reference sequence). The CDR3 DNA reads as TGTGCCAGCAGCTTAGAGAGCTCCTATAATTCACCCCTCCACTTT. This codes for CASSLESSYNSPLHF.

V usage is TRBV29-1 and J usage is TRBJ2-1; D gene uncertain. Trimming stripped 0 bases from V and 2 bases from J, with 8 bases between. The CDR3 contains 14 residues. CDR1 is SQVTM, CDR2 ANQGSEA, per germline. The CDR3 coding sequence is TGCAGCGTTGAAGACGCGGACGCCTACAATGAGCAGTTCTTC. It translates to CSVEDADAYNEQFF.

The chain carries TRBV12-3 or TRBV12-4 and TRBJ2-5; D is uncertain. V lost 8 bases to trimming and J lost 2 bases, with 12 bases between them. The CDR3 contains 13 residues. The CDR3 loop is CASASRIQETQYF. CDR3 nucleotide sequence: TGTGCCAGCGCTTCCCGCATACAAGAGACCCAGTACTTC.

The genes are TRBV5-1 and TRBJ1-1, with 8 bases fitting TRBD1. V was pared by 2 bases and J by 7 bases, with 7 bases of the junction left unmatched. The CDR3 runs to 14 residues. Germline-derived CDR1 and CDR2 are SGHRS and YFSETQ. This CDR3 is CASSFSQGAGEAFF. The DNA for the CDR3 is TGCGCCAGCAGCTTTTCGCAGGGGGCAGGTGAAGCTTTCTTT. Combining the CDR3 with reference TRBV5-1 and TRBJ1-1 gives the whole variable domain KAGVTQTPRYLIKTRGQQVTLSCSPISGHRSVSWYQQTPGQGLQFLFEYFSETQRNKGNFPGRFSGRQFSNSRSEMNVSTLELGDSALYLCASSFSQGAGEAFFGQGTRLTVV.

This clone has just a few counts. In DNA, the CDR3 is TGTGCCAGCAGCTTTGGAGACAGGGAGATTAACTATGGCTACACCTTC. Amino acid sequence: CASSFGDREINYGYTF. The chain carries TRBV7-9 and TRBJ1-2, with 7 bases identical to TRBD1. The CDR3 extends over 16 amino acids. Per the germline V gene, CDR1 is SEHNR and CDR2 is FQNEAQ (reference sequence). V was pared by 3 bases and J by 1 base, with 8 bases of the junction left unmatched.

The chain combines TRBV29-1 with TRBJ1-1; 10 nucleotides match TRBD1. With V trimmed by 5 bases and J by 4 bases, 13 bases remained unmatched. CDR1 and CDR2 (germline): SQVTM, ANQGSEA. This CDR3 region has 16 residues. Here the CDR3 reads CSVCGQGGCLGTEAFF. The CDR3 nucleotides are TGCAGCGTTTGTGGACAGGGGGGCTGTTTGGGCACTGAAGCTTTCTTT.

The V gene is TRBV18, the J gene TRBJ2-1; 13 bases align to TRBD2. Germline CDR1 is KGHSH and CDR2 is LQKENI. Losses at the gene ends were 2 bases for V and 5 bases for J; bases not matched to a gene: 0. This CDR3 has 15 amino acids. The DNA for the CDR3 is TGTGCCAGCTCACCAGGACTAGCGGGGGACAATGAGCAGTTCTTC. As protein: CASSPGLAGDNEQFF. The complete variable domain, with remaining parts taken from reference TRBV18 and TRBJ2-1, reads NAGVMQNPRHLVRRRGQEARLRCSPMKGHSHVYWYRQLPEEGLKFMVYLQKENIIDESGMPKERFSAEFPKEGPSILRIQQVVRGDSAAYFCASSPGLAGDNEQFFGPGTRLTVL.

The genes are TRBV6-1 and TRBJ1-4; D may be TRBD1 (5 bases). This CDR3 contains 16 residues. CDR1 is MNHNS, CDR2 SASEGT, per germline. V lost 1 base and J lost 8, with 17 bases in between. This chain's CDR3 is CASSEVDRGVREKLFF. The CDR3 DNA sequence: TGTGCCAGCAGTGAAGTCGACCGGGGGGTTCGGGAAAAACTGTTTTTT.

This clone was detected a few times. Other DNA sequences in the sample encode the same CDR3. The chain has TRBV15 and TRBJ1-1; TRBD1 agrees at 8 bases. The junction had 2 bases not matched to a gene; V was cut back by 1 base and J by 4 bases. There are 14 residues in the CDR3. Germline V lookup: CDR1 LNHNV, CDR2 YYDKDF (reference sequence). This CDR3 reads CATSRADRGTEAFF. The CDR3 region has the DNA TGTGCCACCAGCAGAGCCGACAGGGGCACTGAAGCTTTCTTT.

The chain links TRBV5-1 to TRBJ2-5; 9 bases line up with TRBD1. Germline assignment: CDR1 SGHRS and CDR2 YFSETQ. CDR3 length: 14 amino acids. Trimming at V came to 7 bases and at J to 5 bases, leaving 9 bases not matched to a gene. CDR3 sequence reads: CASSKTGGAETQYF. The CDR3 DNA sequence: TGCGCCAGCTCAAAGACAGGGGGGGCGGAGACCCAGTACTTC.